This T cell receptor (beta chain) was captured by sequencing in a study of CD8+CD57+ T cells in acquired aplastic anemia. Germline CDR1 and CDR2: ENHRY and SYGVKD. This CDR3 is 12 amino acids long. With 8 bases clipped from V and 7 bases from J, the junction kept 2 bases outside the gene matches. CDR3 and TCR beta VDJ profiling relied on a genomic DNA template. MiXCR was run by TCRdb on the reads, yielding one entry per CDR3 protein. The data show around 190,000 distinct CDR3 sequences, roughly half seen once. The TCR originated in a human donor in good health, serving as a control. The V call is TRBV10-3, the J call TRBJ1-6, with 7 bases fitting TRBD1. The sample was sorted CD4+, CD8+, or CD8+CD57+ T cells (not recorded which) from PBMCs. In DNA form, the CDR3 reads TGTGCCATCGGGACAGCCAATTCACCCCTCCACTTT. Protein sequence: CAIGTANSPLHF.